This T cell receptor beta chain comes out of a study of shared clonotypes between healthy human individuals. Findings and caveats of the study: A small donor pool kept down the genetic and exposure-history diversity that was represented.

The method was immunoSEQ multiplex PCR; TCRdb's version includes in-frame clones alone and lacks a portion of them. The table shows about 980,000 clones, with over 60% occurring only once. The CDR3 length is 12 residues. Germline CDR1 reads MDHEN; CDR2 reads SYDVKM. Worth noting for this clone: Its antigen is unidentified.

The V and J genes are TRBV28 and TRBJ1-2, with a tentative D call TRBD1 (6 bases). Sequences were obtained from memory CD4+ T cells sorted from blood. This sample's subset: CD45RA-negative fraction. This sequence originates from a man between 18 and 35 years old in good health. The CDR3 DNA reads as TGTGCTACGTGGGACAAAGCCTATGGCTACACCTTC. Protein: CATWDKAYGYTF.